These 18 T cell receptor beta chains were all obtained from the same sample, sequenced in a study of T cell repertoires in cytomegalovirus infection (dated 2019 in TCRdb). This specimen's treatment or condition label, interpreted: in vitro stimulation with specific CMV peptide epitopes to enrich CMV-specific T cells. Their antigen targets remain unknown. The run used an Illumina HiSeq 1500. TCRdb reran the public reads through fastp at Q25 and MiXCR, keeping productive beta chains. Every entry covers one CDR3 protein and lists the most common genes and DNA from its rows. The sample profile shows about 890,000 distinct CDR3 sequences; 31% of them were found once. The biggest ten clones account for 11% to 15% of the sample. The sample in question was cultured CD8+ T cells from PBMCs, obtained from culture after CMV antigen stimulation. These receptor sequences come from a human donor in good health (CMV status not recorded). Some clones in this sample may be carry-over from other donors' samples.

The CDR3 spells CASSRLSYEQYF. The CDR3 nucleotides are TGTGCCAGCAGTCGACTCTCCTACGAGCAGTACTTC. The V and J genes are TRBV12-3 or TRBV12-4 and TRBJ2-7, with no clear D. The V gene lost 5 bases and the J gene lost 0 bases, with 5 bases spanning the gap. This CDR3 is 12 amino acids long.

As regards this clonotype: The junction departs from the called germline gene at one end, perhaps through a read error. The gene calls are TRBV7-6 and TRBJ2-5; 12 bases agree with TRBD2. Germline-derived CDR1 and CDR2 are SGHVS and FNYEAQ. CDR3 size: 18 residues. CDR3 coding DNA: TGTTCCAGCAGCACCCGACTAGCGGGGGTTAGTGATTTGGAGACCCAGTACTTC. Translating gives CSSSTRLAGVSDLETQYF.

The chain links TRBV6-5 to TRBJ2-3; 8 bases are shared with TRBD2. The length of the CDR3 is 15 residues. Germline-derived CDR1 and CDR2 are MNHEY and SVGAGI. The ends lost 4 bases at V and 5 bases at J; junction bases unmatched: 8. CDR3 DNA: TGTGCCAGCAGTTCTGGGGGACTAGTTAAAGATACGCAGTATTTT. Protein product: CASSSGGLVKDTQYF.

The CDR3 sequence is CASSPKGQGLTEAFF. The CDR3 DNA follows: TGTGCCAGCTCACCAAAGGGACAGGGCCTCACTGAAGCTTTCTTT. The V call is TRBV18, the J call TRBJ1-1; 9 bases map to TRBD1. J gave up 4 bases and V 2 bases, and 5 bases lay outside the gene matches. The germline CDR1 and CDR2 sequences are KGHSH and LQKENI. The CDR3 extends over 15 amino acids.

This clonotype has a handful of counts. CDR3 bases: TGTGCCAGCACGTTGTGGGGCGGGAATGAAAAACTGTTTTTT. Translated: CASTLWGGNEKLFF. The chain joins TRBV27 to TRBJ1-4; maybe TRBD1 (5 bases). Germline lookup yields CDR1 MNHEY and CDR2 SMNVEV (reference sequence). The V gene lost 7 bases and the J gene lost 5 bases, with 14 bases spanning the gap. The CDR3 runs to 14 residues.

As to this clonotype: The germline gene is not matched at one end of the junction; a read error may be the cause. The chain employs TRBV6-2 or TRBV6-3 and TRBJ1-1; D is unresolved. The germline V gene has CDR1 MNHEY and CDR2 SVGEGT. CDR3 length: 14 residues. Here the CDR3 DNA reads TGTGCCTGCAGTTTTCAGGTCATGAACACTGAAGCTTTCTTT. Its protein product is CACSFQVMNTEAFF.

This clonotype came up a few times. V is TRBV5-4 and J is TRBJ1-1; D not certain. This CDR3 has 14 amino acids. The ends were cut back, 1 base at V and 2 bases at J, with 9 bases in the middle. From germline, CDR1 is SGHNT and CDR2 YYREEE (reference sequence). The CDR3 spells CASSLFADNTEAFF. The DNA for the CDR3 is TGTGCCAGCAGCTTGTTTGCGGACAACACTGAAGCTTTCTTT.

The CDR3 coding sequence is TGTGCCAGCAGTTGGGGGGACGAAGTAACAGATACGCAGTATTTT. Its protein is CASSWGDEVTDTQYF. The chain joins TRBV6-5 to TRBJ2-3, with a tentative D call TRBD2 (6 bases). From germline, CDR1 is MNHEY and CDR2 SVGAGI. Trimming took 4 bases from V and 3 from J, leaving 14 bases between them. The CDR3 spans 15 residues.

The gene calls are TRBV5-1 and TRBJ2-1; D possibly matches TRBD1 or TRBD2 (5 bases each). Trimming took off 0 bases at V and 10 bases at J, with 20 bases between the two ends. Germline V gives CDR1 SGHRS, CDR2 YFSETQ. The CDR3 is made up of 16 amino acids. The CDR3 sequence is CASSLGGPEPTREQFF. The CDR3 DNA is TGCGCCAGCAGCTTGGGGGGACCCGAGCCTACCCGAGAGCAGTTCTTC.

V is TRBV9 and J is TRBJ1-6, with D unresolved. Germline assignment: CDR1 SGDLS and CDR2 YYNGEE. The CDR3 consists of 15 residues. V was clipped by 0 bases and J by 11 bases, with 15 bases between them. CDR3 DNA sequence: TGTGCCAGCAGCGTAGCCGGGTCTTTGGGAGCACCCCTCCACTTT. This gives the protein CASSVAGSLGAPLHF.

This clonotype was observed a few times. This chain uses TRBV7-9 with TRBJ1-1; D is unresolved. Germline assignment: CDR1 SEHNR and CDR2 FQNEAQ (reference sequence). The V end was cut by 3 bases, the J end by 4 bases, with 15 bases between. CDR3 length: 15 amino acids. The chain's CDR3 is CASSFPSGVGTEAFF. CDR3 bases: TGTGCCAGCAGCTTCCCCAGTGGGGTGGGCACTGAAGCTTTCTTT. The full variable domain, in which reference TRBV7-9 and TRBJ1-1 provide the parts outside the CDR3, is DTGVSQNPRHKITKRGQNVTFRCDPISEHNRLYWYRQTLGQGPEFLTYFQNEAQLEKSRLLSDRFSAERPKGSFSTLEIQRTEQGDSAMYLCASSFPSGVGTEAFFGQGTRLTVV.

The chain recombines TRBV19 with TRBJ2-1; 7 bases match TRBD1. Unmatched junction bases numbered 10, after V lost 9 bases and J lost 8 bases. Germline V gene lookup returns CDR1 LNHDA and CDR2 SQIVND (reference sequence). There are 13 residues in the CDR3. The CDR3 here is CASNLGGRDEQFF. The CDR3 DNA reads TGTGCCAGCAACCTAGGGGGCCGGGATGAGCAGTTCTTC.

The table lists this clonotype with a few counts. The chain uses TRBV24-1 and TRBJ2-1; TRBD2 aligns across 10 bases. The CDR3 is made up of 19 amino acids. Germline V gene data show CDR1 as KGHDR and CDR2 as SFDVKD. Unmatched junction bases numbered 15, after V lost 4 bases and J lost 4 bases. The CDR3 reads CATSDRPGLARKLYNEQFF. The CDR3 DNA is TGTGCCACCAGTGACCGACCGGGACTAGCGCGAAAACTTTACAATGAGCAGTTCTTC.

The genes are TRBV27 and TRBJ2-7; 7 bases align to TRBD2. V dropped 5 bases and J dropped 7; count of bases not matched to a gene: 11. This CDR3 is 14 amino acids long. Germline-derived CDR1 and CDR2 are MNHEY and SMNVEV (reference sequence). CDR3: CASSPGTMSLEQYF. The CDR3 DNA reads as TGTGCCAGCAGTCCCGGGACTATGTCCCTGGAGCAGTACTTC.

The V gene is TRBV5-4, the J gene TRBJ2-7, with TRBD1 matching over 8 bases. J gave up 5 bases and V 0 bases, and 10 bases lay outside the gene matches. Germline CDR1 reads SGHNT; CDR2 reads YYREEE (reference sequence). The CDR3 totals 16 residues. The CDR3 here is CASSLEREQGADEQYF. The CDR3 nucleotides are TGTGCCAGCAGCTTGGAGAGGGAGCAGGGGGCAGACGAGCAGTACTTC. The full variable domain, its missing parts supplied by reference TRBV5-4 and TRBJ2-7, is ETGVTQSPTHLIKTRGQQVTLRCSSQSGHNTVSWYQQALGQGPQFIFQYYREEENGRGNFPPRFSGLQFPNYSSELNVNALELDDSALYLCASSLEREQGADEQYFGPGTRLTVT.

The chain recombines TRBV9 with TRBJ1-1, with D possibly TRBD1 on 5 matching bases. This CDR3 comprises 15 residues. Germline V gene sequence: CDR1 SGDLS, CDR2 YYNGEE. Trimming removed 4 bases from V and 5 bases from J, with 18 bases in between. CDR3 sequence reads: CASSPFRGLTTEAFF. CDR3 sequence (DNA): TGTGCCAGCAGCCCCTTCCGGGGCCTGACAACTGAAGCTTTCTTT. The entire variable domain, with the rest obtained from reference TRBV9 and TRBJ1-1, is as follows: DSGVTQTPKHLITATGQRVTLRCSPRSGDLSVYWYQQSLDQGLQFLIQYYNGEERAKGNILERFSAQQFPDLHSELNLSSLELGDSALYFCASSPFRGLTTEAFFGQGTRLTVV.

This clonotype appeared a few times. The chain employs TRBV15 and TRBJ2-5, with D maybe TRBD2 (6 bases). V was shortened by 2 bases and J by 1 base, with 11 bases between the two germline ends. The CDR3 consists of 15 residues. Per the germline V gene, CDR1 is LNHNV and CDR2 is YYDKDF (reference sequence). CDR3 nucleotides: TGTGCCACCAGCAGAAGGGATAGCGGCCAAGAGACCCAGTACTTC. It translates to CATSRRDSGQETQYF.

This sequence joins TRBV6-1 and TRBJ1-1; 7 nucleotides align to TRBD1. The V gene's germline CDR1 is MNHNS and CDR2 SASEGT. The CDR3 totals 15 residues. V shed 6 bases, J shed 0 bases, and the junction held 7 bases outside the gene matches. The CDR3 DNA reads TGTGCCAGCAGGTTTCCACAGGGGATGAACACTGAAGCTTTCTTT. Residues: CASRFPQGMNTEAFF.